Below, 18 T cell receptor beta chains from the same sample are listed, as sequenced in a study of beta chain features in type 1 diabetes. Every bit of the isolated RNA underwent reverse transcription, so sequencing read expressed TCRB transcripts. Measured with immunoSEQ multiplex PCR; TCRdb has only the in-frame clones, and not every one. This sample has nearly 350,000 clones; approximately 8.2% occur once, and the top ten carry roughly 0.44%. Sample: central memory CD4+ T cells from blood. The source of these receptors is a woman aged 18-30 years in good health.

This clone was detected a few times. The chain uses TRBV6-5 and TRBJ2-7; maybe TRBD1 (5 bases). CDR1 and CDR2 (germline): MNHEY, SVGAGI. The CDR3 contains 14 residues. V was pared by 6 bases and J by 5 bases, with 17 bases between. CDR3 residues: CASSPDKRGHEQYF. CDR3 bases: TGTGCCAGCAGCCCGGACAAACGAGGACACGAGCAGTACTTC.

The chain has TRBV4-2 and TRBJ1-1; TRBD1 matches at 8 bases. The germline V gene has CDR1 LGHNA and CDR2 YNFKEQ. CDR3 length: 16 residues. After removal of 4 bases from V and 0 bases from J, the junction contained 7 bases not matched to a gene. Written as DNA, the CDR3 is TGTGCCAGCAGCCCTTCGACAGGGGCACTGAACACTGAAGCTTTCTTT. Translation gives CASSPSTGALNTEAFF.

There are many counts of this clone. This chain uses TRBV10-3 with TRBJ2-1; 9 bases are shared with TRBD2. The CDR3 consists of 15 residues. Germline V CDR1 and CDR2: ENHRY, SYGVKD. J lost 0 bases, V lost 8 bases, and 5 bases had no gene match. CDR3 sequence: CAIRASGNSYNEQFF. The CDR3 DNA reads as TGTGCCATCCGGGCTAGCGGGAACTCCTACAATGAGCAGTTCTTC.

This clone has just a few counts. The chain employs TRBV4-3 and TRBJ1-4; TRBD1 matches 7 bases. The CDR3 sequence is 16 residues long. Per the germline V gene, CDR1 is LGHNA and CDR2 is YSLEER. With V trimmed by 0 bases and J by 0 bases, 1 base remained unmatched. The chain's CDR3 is CASSQETGATNEKLFF. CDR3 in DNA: TGCGCCAGCAGCCAAGAAACAGGGGCAACTAATGAAAAACTGTTTTTT.

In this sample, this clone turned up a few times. The CDR3 nucleotides read TGTGCCAGCAGCTCGGCTCCGGGACTAGCGGGAATAAGAGGCTACGAGCAGTACTTC. This gives the protein CASSSAPGLAGIRGYEQYF. The chain links TRBV7-9 to TRBJ2-7, with TRBD2 matching 13 bases. V lost 4 bases to trimming and J lost 3 bases; unmatched junction nucleotides: 15. Germline CDR1 SEHNR, CDR2 FQNEAQ (reference sequence). The CDR3 has 19 residues.

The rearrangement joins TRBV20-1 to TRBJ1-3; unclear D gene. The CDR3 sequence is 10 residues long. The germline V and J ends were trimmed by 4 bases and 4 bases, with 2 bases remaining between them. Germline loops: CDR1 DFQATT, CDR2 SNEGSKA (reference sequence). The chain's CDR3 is CSAKGNTIYF. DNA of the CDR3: TGCAGTGCTAAAGGAAACACCATATATTTT.

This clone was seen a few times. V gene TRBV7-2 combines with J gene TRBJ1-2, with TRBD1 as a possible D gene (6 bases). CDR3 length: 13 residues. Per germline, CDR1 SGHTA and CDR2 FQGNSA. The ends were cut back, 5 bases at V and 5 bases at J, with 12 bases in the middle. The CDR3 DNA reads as TGTGCCAGCAGCCCCAGGGGTTCTTATGGCTACACCTTC. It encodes CASSPRGSYGYTF. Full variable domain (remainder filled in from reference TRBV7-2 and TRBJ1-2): GAGVSQSPSNKVTEKGKDVELRCDPISGHTALYWYRQSLGQGLEFLIYFQGNSAPDKSGLPSDRFSAERTGGSVSTLTIQRTQQEDSAVYLCASSPRGSYGYTFGSGTRLTVV.

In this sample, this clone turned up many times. CDR3: CASSLTRTSGRLETQYF. In DNA, the CDR3 is TGTGCCAGCAGCTTGACACGGACTAGCGGGCGGTTGGAGACCCAGTACTTC. The chain is built from TRBV5-4 and TRBJ2-5, with 11 positions matching TRBD2. Germline V gene data show CDR1 as SGHNT and CDR2 as YYREEE (reference sequence). The CDR3 totals 17 residues. Trimming removed 1 base from V and 5 bases from J; junction bases left unmatched: 10. Full variable domain (missing parts from reference TRBV5-4 and TRBJ2-5): ETGVTQSPTHLIKTRGQQVTLRCSSQSGHNTVSWYQQALGQGPQFIFQYYREEENGRGNFPPRFSGLQFPNYSSELNVNALELDDSALYLCASSLTRTSGRLETQYFGPGTRLLVL.

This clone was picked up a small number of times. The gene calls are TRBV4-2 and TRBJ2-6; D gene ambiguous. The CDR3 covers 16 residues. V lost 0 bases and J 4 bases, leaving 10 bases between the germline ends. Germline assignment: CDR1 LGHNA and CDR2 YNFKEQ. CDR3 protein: CASSQDGLNGANVLTF. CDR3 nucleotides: TGTGCCAGCAGCCAAGATGGGCTAAACGGGGCCAACGTCCTGACTTTC.

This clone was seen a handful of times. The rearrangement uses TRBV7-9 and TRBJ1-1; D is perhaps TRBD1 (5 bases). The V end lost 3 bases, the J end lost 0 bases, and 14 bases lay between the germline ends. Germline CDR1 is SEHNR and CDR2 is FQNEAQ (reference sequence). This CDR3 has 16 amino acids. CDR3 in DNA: TGTGCCAGCAGCTTCCGGCAGGGAGGGATGAACACTGAAGCTTTCTTT. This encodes CASSFRQGGMNTEAFF.

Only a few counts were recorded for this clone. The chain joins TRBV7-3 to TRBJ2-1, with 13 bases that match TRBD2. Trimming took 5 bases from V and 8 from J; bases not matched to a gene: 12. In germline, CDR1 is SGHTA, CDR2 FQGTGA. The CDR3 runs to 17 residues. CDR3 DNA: TGTGCCAGCAGCCCCCGCCGGACTAGCGGGAGTGGCGATGAGCAGTTCTTC. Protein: CASSPRRTSGSGDEQFF.

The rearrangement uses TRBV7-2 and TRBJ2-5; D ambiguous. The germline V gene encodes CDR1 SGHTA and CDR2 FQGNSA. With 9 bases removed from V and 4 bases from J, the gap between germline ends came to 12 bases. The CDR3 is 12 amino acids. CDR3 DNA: TGTGCCAGTAAAGTAGTTTCAGAGACCCAGTACTTC. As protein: CASKVVSETQYF.

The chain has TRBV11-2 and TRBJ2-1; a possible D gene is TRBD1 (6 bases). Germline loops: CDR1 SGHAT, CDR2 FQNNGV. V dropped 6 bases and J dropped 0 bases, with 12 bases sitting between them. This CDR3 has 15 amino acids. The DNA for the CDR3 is TGTGCCAGCAGTCCGGACAGCAGCTCCTACAATGAGCAGTTCTTC. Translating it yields CASSPDSSSYNEQFF.

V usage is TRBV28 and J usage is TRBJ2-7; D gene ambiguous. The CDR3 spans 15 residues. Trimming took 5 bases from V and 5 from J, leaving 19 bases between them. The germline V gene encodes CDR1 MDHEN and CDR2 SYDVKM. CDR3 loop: CASSAPAGGVDEQYF. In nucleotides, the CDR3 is TGTGCCAGCAGTGCCCCCGCAGGTGGGGTCGACGAGCAGTACTTC.

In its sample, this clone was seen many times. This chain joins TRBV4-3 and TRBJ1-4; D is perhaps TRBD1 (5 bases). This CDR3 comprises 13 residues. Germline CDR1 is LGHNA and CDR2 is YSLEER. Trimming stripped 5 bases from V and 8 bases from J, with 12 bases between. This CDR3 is CASSGQGREKLFF. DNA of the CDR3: TGCGCCAGCAGCGGGCAGGGTAGGGAAAAACTGTTTTTT.

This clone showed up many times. The CDR3 protein is CASSSGQASSTDTQYF. The CDR3, as DNA: TGTGCCAGCAGCTCCGGACAGGCGTCTAGCACAGATACGCAGTATTTT. This sequence joins TRBV9 and TRBJ2-3; 7 positions agree with TRBD1. V shed 4 bases, J shed 0 bases, and the junction held 8 bases outside the gene matches. The CDR3 spans 16 residues. Germline CDR1 is SGDLS and CDR2 is YYNGEE.

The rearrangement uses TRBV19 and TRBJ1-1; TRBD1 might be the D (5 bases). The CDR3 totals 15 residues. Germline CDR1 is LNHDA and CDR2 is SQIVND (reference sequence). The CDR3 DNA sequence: TGTGCAACAGCTGGGGGGAGCGGGAAAGCATCGGAAGCTTTCTTT. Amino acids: CATAGGSGKASEAFF.

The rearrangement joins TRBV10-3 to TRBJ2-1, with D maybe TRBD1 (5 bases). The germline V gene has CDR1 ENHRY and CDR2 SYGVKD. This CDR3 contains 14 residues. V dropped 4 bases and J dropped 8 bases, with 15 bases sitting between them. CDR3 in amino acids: CAISGGRGNDEQFF. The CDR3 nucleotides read TGTGCCATCAGTGGTGGTAGGGGTAATGATGAGCAGTTCTTC.